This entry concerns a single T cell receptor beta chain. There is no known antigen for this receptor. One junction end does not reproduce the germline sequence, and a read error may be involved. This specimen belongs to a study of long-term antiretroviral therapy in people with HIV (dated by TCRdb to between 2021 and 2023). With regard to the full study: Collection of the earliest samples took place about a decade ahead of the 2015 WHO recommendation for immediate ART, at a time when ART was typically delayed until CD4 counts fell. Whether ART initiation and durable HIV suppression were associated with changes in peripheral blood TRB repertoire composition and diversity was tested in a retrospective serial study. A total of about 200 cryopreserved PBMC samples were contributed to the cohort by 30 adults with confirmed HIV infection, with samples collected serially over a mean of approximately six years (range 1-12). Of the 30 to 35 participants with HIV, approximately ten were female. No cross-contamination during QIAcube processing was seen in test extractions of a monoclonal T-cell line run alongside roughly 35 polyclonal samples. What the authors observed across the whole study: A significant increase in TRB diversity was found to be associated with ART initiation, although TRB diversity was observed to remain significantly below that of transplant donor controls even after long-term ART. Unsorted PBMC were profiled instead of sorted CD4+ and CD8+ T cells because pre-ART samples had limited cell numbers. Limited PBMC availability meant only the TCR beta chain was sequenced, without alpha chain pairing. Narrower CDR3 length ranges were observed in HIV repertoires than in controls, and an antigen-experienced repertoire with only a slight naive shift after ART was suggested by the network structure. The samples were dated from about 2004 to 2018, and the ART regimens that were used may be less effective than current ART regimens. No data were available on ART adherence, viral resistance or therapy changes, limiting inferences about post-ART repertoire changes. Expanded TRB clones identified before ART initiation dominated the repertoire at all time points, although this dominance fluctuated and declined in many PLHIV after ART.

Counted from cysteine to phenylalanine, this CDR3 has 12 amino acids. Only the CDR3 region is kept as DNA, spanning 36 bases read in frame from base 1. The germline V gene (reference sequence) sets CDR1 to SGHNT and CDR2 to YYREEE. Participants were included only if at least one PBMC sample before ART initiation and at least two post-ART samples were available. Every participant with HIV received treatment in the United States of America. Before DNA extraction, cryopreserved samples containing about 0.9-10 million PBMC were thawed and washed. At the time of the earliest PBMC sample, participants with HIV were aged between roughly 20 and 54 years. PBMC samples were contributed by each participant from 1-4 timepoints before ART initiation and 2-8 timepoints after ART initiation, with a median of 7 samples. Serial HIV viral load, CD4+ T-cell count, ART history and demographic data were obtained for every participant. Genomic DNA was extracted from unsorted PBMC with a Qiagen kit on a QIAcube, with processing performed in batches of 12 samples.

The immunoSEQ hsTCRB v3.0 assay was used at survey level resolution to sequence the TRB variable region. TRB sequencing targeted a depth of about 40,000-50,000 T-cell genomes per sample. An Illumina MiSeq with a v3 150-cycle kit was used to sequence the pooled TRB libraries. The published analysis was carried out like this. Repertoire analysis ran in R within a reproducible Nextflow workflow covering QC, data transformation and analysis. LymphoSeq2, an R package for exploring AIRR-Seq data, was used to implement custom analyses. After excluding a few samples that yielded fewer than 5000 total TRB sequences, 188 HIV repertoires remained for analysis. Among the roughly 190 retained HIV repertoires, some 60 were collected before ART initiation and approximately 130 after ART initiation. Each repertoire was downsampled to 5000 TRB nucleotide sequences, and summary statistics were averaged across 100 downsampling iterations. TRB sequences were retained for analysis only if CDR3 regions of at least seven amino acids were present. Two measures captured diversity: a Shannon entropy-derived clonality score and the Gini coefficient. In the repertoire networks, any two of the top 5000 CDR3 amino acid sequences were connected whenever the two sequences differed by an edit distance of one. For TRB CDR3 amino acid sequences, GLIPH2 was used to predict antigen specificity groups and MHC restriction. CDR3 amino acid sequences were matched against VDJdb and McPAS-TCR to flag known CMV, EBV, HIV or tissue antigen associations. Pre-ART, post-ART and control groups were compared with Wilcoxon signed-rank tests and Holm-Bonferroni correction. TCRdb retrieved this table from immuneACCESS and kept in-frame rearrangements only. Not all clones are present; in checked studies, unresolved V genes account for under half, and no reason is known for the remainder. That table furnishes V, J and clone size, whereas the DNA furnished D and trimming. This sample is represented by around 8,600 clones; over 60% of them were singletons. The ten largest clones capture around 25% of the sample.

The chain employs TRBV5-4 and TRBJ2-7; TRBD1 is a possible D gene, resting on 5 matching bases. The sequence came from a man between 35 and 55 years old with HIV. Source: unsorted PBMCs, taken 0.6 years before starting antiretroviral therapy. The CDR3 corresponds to CASSSTDYGQYF. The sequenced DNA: TGTGCCAGCAGCTCGACAGATTACGGGCAGTACTTC.